The T cell receptor (beta chain) under discussion was sequenced for a study of T cells in Graves' hyperthyroidism and ophthalmopathy. Study-level results: Ophthalmopathy stood apart from stable hyperthyroidism in a 13 V-J model.

Notes on this clonotype: Its antigen is not known.

The diagnostic basis comprised clinical symptoms, serum thyroxine and TRAb, thyroid ultrasound and orbital computed tomography. RNA transcripts served as the template for amplifying TCR beta CDR3 regions. The TCR CDR3 first-round RT-PCR relied on the HTBI primer set. A single record per CDR3 protein comes from TCRdb applying MiXCR to the multiplex PCR reads. The table has 600,000 to 700,000 distinct CDR3 sequences, approximately 42% seen once; the top ten hold about 7%. The CDR3 sequence is 15 residues long. V shed 5 bases, J shed 6 bases, and the junction held 6 bases outside the gene matches. CDR1 SGHTA and CDR2 FQGNSA come from the germline V gene.

This TCR was sampled from an adult man with Graves' disease, either hyperthyroidism or ophthalmopathy (not recorded which). J is TRBJ2-7 and V is TRBV7-2; 14 bases match TRBD2. The material sequenced was peripheral blood or thyroid tissue (not recorded which). CDR3 DNA: TGTGCCAGCAGCCAGGGACTAGCGGGAGCCATCGAGCAGTACTTC. It encodes CASSQGLAGAIEQYF. Looking up the rest from reference TRBV7-2 and TRBJ2-7 gives the full variable domain: GAGVSQSPSNKVTEKGKDVELRCDPISGHTALYWYRQSLGQGLEFLIYFQGNSAPDKSGLPSDRFSAERTGGSVSTLTIQRTQQEDSAVYLCASSQGLAGAIEQYFGPGTRLTVT.